This TCR beta chain is drawn from a study of shared clonotypes between healthy human individuals. Study-wide points: Naive subsets generally had larger estimated richness than memory subsets. It was the non-shared clonotypes that had lower generation probabilities than clonotypes shared by all four donors. A handful of donors shared about 5% of their naive CD4 clonotypes.

A deep-level run was used for the assay. Method: immunoSEQ multiplex PCR; TCRdb's copy keeps in-frame clones and lacks some. The sample includes over 2 million clones, 85% to 95% of them seen just once. The V end lost 8 bases, the J end lost 4 bases, and 9 bases lay between the germline ends. The CDR3 covers 12 residues. From germline, CDR1 is MNHNS and CDR2 SASEGT. About this clone itself: Its cognate antigen is unknown.

The sample consisted of naive CD4+ T cells from PBMCs. Subset of the sample: CD45RA+ positively selected. The TCR was taken from a man aged 18-30 years in good health. Some clones in this sample may be carry-over from other donors' samples. The genes are TRBV6-1 and TRBJ1-5; D is ambiguous. The CDR3 region has the DNA TGTGCCAGCCGTTGGCTGAATCAGCCCCAGCATTTT. Protein product: CASRWLNQPQHF.